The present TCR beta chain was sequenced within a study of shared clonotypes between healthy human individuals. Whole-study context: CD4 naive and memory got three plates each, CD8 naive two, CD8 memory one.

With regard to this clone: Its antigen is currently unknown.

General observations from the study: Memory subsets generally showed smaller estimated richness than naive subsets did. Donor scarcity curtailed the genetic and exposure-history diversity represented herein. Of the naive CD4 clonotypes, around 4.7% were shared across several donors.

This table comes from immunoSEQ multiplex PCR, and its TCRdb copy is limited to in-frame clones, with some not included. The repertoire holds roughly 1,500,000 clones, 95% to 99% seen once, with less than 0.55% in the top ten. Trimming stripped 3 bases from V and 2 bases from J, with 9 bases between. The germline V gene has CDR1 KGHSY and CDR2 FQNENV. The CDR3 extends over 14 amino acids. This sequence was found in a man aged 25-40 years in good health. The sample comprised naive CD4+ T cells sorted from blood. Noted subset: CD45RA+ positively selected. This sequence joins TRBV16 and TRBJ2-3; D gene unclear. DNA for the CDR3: TGTGCCAGCAGCCATATGAGCAACACAGATACGCAGTATTTT. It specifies CASSHMSNTDTQYF.